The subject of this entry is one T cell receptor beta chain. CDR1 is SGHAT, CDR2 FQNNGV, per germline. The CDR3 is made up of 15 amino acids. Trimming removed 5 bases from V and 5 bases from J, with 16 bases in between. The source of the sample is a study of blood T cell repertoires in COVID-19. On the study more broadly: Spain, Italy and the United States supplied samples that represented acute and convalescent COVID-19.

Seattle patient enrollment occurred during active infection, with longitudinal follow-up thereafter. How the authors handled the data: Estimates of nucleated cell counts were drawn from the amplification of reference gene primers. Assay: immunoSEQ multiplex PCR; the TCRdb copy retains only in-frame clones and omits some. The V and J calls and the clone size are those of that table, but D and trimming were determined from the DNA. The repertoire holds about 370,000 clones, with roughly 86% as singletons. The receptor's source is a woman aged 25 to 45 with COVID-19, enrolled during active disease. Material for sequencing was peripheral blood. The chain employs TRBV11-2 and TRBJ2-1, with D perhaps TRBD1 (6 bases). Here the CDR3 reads CASSTTGLGDNEQFF. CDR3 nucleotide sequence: TGTGCCAGCAGCACTACAGGGCTTGGTGACAATGAGCAGTTCTTC.